The next 18 T cell receptor beta chains were all read from a single sample in a study of cytomegalovirus exposure and HLA in healthy donors. Both 60 Vbeta primers and 13 Jbeta primers went into the PCR. Method: immunoSEQ multiplex PCR; TCRdb's copy keeps in-frame clones and lacks some. This sample has roughly 78,000 clones, with 60% to 70% found just once. The sample comprised PBMCs. These receptors all stem from a man aged 25 to 45 in good health and CMV-seropositive.

This clone was seen just once. The chain couples TRBV13 to TRBJ2-1, with 14 bases that match TRBD2. Germline lookup yields CDR1 PRHDT and CDR2 FYEKMQ (reference sequence). There are 20 residues in the CDR3. V shed 4 bases, J shed 4 bases, and the junction held 15 bases outside the gene matches. CDR3 amino acids: CASSSSTGLAGVVGYNEQFF. For the CDR3, the DNA is TGTGCCAGCAGCTCCTCAACGGGACTAGCGGGAGTAGTAGGTTACAATGAGCAGTTCTTC.

This clone was counted a single time. This chain links TRBV30 with TRBJ2-3; TRBD2 might be the D (6 bases). The V gene lost 6 bases and the J gene lost 4 bases, with 20 bases spanning the gap. From germline, CDR1 is GTSNPN and CDR2 SVGIG (reference sequence). The CDR3 runs to 15 residues. CDR3 amino acids: CACTAGSPGADTQYF. In DNA, the CDR3 is TGTGCCTGTACCGCCGGGTCCCCGGGGGCAGATACGCAGTATTTT.

This clone has just one count. The chain uses TRBV28 and TRBJ1-4; D not certain. V lost 8 bases, J lost 6 bases, and 16 bases lay in between. CDR1 and CDR2 (germline): MDHEN, SYDVKM. The CDR3 is 14 amino acids. In DNA, the CDR3 is TGTGCCAGCGGAACTCGGGGTCAGGATGAAAAACTGTTTTTT. This encodes CASGTRGQDEKLFF.

The CDR3 is CASSSWTGGRETQYF. The CDR3 DNA is TGCGCCAGCAGCTCCTGGACAGGGGGAAGAGAGACCCAGTACTTC. The chain carries TRBV5-1 and TRBJ2-5, with 10 nucleotides matching TRBD1. V lost 3 bases, J lost 4 bases, and 6 bases stayed unmatched. CDR3 length equals 15 residues. The germline CDR1 and CDR2 sequences are SGHRS and YFSETQ.

This rearrangement joins TRBV25-1 to TRBJ1-1; D not certain. V shed 0 bases and J shed 5 bases, with 13 bases lying between them. Germline lookup yields CDR1 MGHDK and CDR2 SYGVNS. The CDR3 totals 15 residues. The DNA of the CDR3 is TGTGCCAGCAGTGAATATGGCACACAACAAACTGAAGCTTTCTTT. Translating it yields CASSEYGTQQTEAFF.

This sequence joins TRBV30 and TRBJ1-3; TRBD1 is a possible D gene (6 bases). V was shortened by 3 bases and J by 2 bases, with 11 bases between the two germline ends. CDR1 GTSNPN and CDR2 SVGIG come from the germline V gene (reference sequence). There are 14 residues in the CDR3. In DNA, the CDR3 is TGTGCCTGGAGACACAGGGAACCTGGAAACACCATATATTTT. Translating it yields CAWRHREPGNTIYF.

The rearrangement joins TRBV30 to TRBJ1-2; TRBD1 aligns across 10 bases. CDR1 and CDR2 (germline): GTSNPN, SVGIG (reference sequence). The CDR3 runs 15 residues. The trim removed 0 bases at V and 8 bases at J, leaving 9 bases unmatched. The CDR3 is CAWSVLRTGGLGYTF. In nucleotides, the CDR3 is TGTGCCTGGAGTGTACTCCGGACAGGGGGACTGGGCTACACCTTC.

The chain carries TRBV5-6 and TRBJ2-2, with TRBD1 identical over 9 bases. This CDR3 region has 16 residues. J gave up 4 bases and V 3 bases, and 7 bases lay outside the gene matches. Germline-derived CDR1 and CDR2 are SGHDT and YYEEEE. CDR3 sequence reads: CASSWGTGSATGELFF. In nucleotides, the CDR3 is TGTGCCAGCAGCTGGGGGACAGGGTCCGCCACCGGGGAGCTGTTTTTT.

The chain couples TRBV25-1 to TRBJ2-5, with 7 bases lining up with TRBD1. Germline loops: CDR1 MGHDK, CDR2 SYGVNS. CDR3 length: 15 amino acids. V gave up 6 bases and J gave up 1 base; unmatched junction bases: 8. CDR3 in DNA: TGTGCCAGCAGCCCTCGACAGGGAATCCAAGAGACCCAGTACTTC. This sequence encodes CASSPRQGIQETQYF.

The chain joins TRBV7-2 to TRBJ2-5; tentatively, D is TRBD1 (6 bases). The J call may not be correct, given that the DNA end is closer to TRBJ2-7. Germline-derived CDR1 and CDR2 are SGHTA and FQGNSA. This CDR3 comprises 13 residues. CDR3 loop: CASSSDSYYEQYF. CDR3 nucleotides: TGTGCCAGCAGCTCGGACAGTTACTACGAGCAGTACTTC.

The chain has TRBV7-6 and TRBJ2-5; tentative D call: TRBD2 (6 bases). V was shortened by 1 base and J by 0 bases, with 6 bases between the two germline ends. In germline, CDR1 is SGHVS, CDR2 FNYEAQ. The CDR3 is 14 amino acids. CDR3 bases: TGTGCCAGCAGCTTAGGGAGGGACCAAGAGACCCAGTACTTC. Amino acids: CASSLGRDQETQYF. Full variable domain (remainder filled in from reference TRBV7-6 and TRBJ2-5): GAGVSQSPRYKVTKRGQDVALRCDPISGHVSLYWYRQALGQGPEFLTYFNYEAQQDKSGLPNDRFSAERPEGSISTLTIQRTEQRDSAMYRCASSLGRDQETQYFGPGTRLLVL.

CDR3 region: CASSDRGNVLTF. The CDR3 DNA sequence: TGTGCCAGCAGCGACAGAGGCAACGTCCTGACTTTC. The chain joins TRBV7-6 to TRBJ2-6; a possible D gene is TRBD1 (5 bases). CDR3 length: 12 amino acids. Germline CDR1 and CDR2: SGHVS and FNYEAQ. V was pared by 5 bases and J by 9 bases, with 8 bases between.

This clone was detected only once. This rearrangement joins TRBV19 to TRBJ2-1; 8 bases are a match to TRBD2. With V trimmed by 7 bases and J by 7 bases, 6 bases remained unmatched. This CDR3 is built from 13 residues. From germline, CDR1 is LNHDA and CDR2 SQIVND (reference sequence). The CDR3 is CASKTSGRNEQFF. As DNA, the CDR3 is TGTGCCAGTAAAACTAGCGGAAGGAATGAGCAGTTCTTC.

The chain employs TRBV9 and TRBJ2-5; 8 bases align to TRBD2. V shed 0 bases, J shed 5 bases, and the junction held 9 bases outside the gene matches. In germline, CDR1 is SGDLS, CDR2 YYNGEE. The CDR3 spans 16 residues. CDR3 residues: CASSVVPGGAGETQYF. CDR3 DNA: TGTGCCAGCAGCGTAGTTCCCGGGGGGGCTGGGGAGACCCAGTACTTC.

The chain links TRBV5-1 to TRBJ2-7, with D tentatively TRBD2 (5 bases). This CDR3 has 14 residues. The V end lost 2 bases, the J end lost 1 base, and 10 bases lay between the germline ends. Germline lookup yields CDR1 SGHRS and CDR2 YFSETQ. The CDR3 DNA sequence: TGCGCCAGCAGCTTTGGTCCGGGATCCTACGAGCAGTACTTC. This encodes CASSFGPGSYEQYF.

In DNA, the CDR3 is TGTGCCAGCAGCCAAGAGGCACAGCTCAAAAACATTCAGTACTTC. It yields the protein CASSQEAQLKNIQYF. V gene TRBV4-2 combines with J gene TRBJ2-4; D unresolved. The CDR3 contains 15 residues. CDR1 is LGHNA and CDR2 is YNFKEQ in the germline V gene. The V end was cut by 0 bases, the J end by 3 bases, with 9 bases between.

The chain joins TRBV19 to TRBJ1-3; D gene ambiguous. V lost 5 bases and J 0 bases, leaving 11 bases between the germline ends. CDR1 and CDR2 from the germline V gene are LNHDA and SQIVND (reference sequence). There are 15 residues in the CDR3. The CDR3 reads CASSVAGYSGNTIYF. The DNA of the CDR3 is TGTGCCAGTAGTGTCGCCGGGTACTCTGGAAACACCATATATTTT.

The CDR3 nucleotides read TGTGCCATCAGTGCTGACAGGGGGAATCAGCCCCAGCATTTT. This gives the protein CAISADRGNQPQHF. This chain links TRBV10-3 with TRBJ1-5; TRBD1 agrees at 9 bases. Germline loops: CDR1 ENHRY, CDR2 SYGVKD. With 4 bases clipped from V and 4 bases from J, the junction kept 2 bases outside the gene matches. The CDR3 consists of 14 residues.